Listed below are T cell receptor beta chains from one sample, sequenced in a study of blood T cell repertoires in COVID-19. Profiled with immunoSEQ multiplex PCR; TCRdb holds only in-frame clones, not every one. The sample lists 30,000 to 50,000 clones, 91% occurring once. Sequenced input: peripheral blood. The receptors stem from a woman aged 25 to 45 in a cohort sampled during active COVID-19. The CDR3 runs from the conserved cysteine through the conserved F or W. The order of the fields is J gene, clone size, V gene, D gene, CDR3 protein, CDR3 DNA. D genes are given only for firm matches. For some rows the clone size is stated as once, few or many, or as a class when expanded; others skip it.

TRBJ2-7,-,TRBV27,-,CASRPTGSEQYF,TGTGCCAGCAGACCCACAGGGAGCGAGCAGTACTTC
TRBJ2-3,-,TRBV28,TRBD2,CASSPTGTSILGTDTQYF,TGTGCCAGCAGCCCCACCGGGACTAGCATCTTAGGAACAGATACGCAGTATTTT
TRBJ1-6,few,TRBV7-3,TRBD1,CASSSRERGRSPLHF,TGTGCCAGCAGCTCCCGAGAGAGGGGGCGATCACCCCTCCACTTT
TRBJ1-2,-,TRBV7-3,TRBD1,CASSLTTLNRGPYGYTF,TGTGCCAGCAGCTTAACTACCCTTAACAGGGGCCCCTATGGCTACACCTTC
TRBJ2-1,-,TRBV13,TRBD2,CASSLGSGLVYNEQFF,TGTGCCAGCAGCTTAGGTTCGGGACTAGTCTACAATGAGCAGTTCTTC
TRBJ2-1,-,TRBV7-2,TRBD2,CASSLFPRTSGILYEQFF,TGTGCCAGCAGCTTATTCCCCCGCACTAGCGGGATTCTGTATGAGCAGTTCTTC
TRBJ1-1,-,TRBV9,-,CASSVAGGMNTEAFF,TGTGCCAGCAGCGTAGCTGGGGGCATGAACACTGAAGCTTTCTTT
TRBJ1-2,-,TRBV10-2,-,CASSDVPAGGYTF,TGCGCCAGCAGTGATGTCCCAGCGGGGGGCTACACCTTC
TRBJ1-1,-,TRBV19,TRBD1,CASRRDRGLTEAFF,TGTGCCAGTAGGCGGGACAGGGGGCTCACTGAAGCTTTCTTT
TRBJ1-5,-,TRBV19,-,CASSRTGWAQHF,TGTGCCAGTAGTCGAACAGGGTGGGCCCAGCATTTT
TRBJ1-3,-,TRBV18,-,CASSPQASGNTIYF,TGTGCCAGCTCACCACAAGCCTCTGGAAACACCATATATTTT
TRBJ2-7,-,TRBV7-2,TRBD1,CASSLDRGTYEQYF,TGTGCCAGCAGCTTGGACAGGGGGACCTACGAGCAGTACTTC
TRBJ2-2,-,TRBV5-1,-,CASSRDVTGTGVELFF,TGCGCCAGCAGTCGAGACGTAACAGGCACCGGAGTGGAGCTGTTTTTT
TRBJ2-5,-,TRBV5-1,-,CASSLGTEGGTQYF,TGCGCCAGCAGCTTGGGGACAGAAGGCGGGACCCAGTACTTC
TRBJ2-3,-,TRBV2,TRBD2,CASSLLAGTTGTQYF,TGTGCCAGCAGTCTCCTAGCGGGAACTACTGGTACGCAGTATTTT
TRBJ2-1,-,TRBV28,-,CASRQGSSYNEQFF,TGTGCCAGCAGACAGGGATCCTCCTACAATGAGCAGTTCTTC
TRBJ2-4,-,TRBV3-1/TRBV3-2,TRBD2,CASSHRWPAGGLTKNIQYF,TGTGCCAGCAGCCATCGATGGCCAGCGGGAGGGCTAACCAAAAACATTCAGTACTTC
TRBJ2-3,-,TRBV5-1,TRBD1,CASSSRQGEGTQYF,TGCGCCAGCAGCTCGAGACAGGGCGAAGGTACGCAGTATTTT
TRBJ1-6,-,TRBV5-1,-,CASSLASVSSPLHF,TGCGCCAGCAGCTTGGCCAGCGTGAGTTCACCCCTCCACTTT
TRBJ2-7,-,TRBV11-2,-,CASRSIAVGPYEQYF,TGTGCCAGCAGGTCTATAGCGGTAGGGCCCTACGAGCAGTACTTC
TRBJ2-4,-,TRBV20-1,-,CSILFEDIQYF,TGCAGTATACTTTTCGAAGACATTCAGTACTTC
TRBJ1-6,-,TRBV7-9,TRBD1,CASSPYGQGESPLHF,TGTGCCAGCAGCCCATACGGACAGGGAGAATCACCCCTCCACTTT
TRBJ2-7,few,TRBV7-6,TRBD1,CASSISDFSRGEQYF,TGTGCCAGCAGCATTTCGGATTTCAGCAGGGGGGAGCAGTACTTC
TRBJ1-2,-,TRBV24-1,TRBD1,CATSDPGTGYGYTF,TGTGCCACCAGTGACCCCGGGACAGGCTATGGCTACACCTTC
TRBJ2-1,-,TRBV20-1,-,CSASVPSSYNEQFF,TGCAGTGCTAGTGTCCCTAGCTCCTACAATGAGCAGTTCTTC
TRBJ2-1,-,TRBV10-3,TRBD2,CAISEGLAGGSYNEQFF,TGTGCCATCAGTGAGGGACTAGCGGGAGGTTCCTACAATGAGCAGTTCTTC
TRBJ1-4,-,TRBV5-1,TRBD1,CASSPGQGAGGNEKLFF,TGCGCCAGCAGCCCCGGACAGGGGGCCGGAGGTAATGAAAAACTGTTTTTT
TRBJ2-7,once,TRBV7-2,-,CASSLGYKHYEQYF,TGTGCCAGCAGCTTAGGTTACAAACACTACGAGCAGTACTTC
TRBJ2-3,-,TRBV7-6,-,CASSLASTTDTQYF,TGTGCCAGCAGCTTAGCTAGCACCACAGATACGCAGTATTTT
TRBJ1-4,once,TRBV6-4,-,CASSDSGAGEKLFF,TGTGCCAGCAGTGACTCTGGGGCAGGGGAAAAACTGTTTTTT
TRBJ2-7,-,TRBV29-1,-,CSVETDSYEQYF,TGCAGCGTTGAGACAGACTCCTACGAGCAGTACTTC
TRBJ2-4,once,TRBV6-1,TRBD1,CASSEARTGSYEFAKNIQYF,TGTGCCAGCAGTGAAGCCCGGACAGGGTCTTACGAATTCGCCAAAAACATTCAGTACTTC
TRBJ2-3,once,TRBV20-1,-,CSVQTDTQYF,TGCAGTGTCCAGACAGATACGCAGTATTTT
TRBJ2-1,-,TRBV27,TRBD2,CASSPMGGGANEQFF,TGTGCCAGCAGCCCAATGGGGGGAGGGGCCAATGAGCAGTTCTTC
TRBJ2-7,-,TRBV9,TRBD2,CASQRGVGTSNYEQYF,TGTGCCAGCCAACGGGGCGTCGGGACTAGCAACTACGAGCAGTACTTC
TRBJ1-2,-,TRBV28,-,CASSLFLIGQGIVPGYTF,TGTGCCAGCAGTTTATTCTTAATAGGGCAGGGGATTGTCCCTGGCTACACCTTC
TRBJ2-1,-,TRBV2,-,CASRLTSSFTDNEQFF,TGTGCCAGCAGATTGACCTCTTCCTTTACAGACAATGAGCAGTTCTTC
TRBJ2-1,once,TRBV27,-,CASSLRALGGNEQFF,TGTGCCAGCAGTCTCCGGGCCCTGGGAGGCAATGAGCAGTTCTTC
TRBJ2-1,-,TRBV19,TRBD2,CASSIGSGRAGTYNEQFF,TGTGCCAGTAGTATAGGTAGCGGGAGGGCAGGCACCTACAATGAGCAGTTCTTC
TRBJ1-6,few,TRBV11-2,-,CASSLGTSSPLHF,TGTGCCAGCAGCTTAGGGACAAGTTCACCCCTCCACTTT
TRBJ2-7,-,TRBV5-4,-,CASSPSGSYEQYF,TGTGCCAGCAGCCCCTCAGGATCCTACGAGCAGTACTTC
TRBJ2-3,-,TRBV4-2,TRBD2,CASSQDRRDRGADTQYF,TGTGCCAGCAGCCAAGATCGACGGGACCGGGGGGCAGATACGCAGTATTTT
TRBJ1-1,-,TRBV5-4,TRBD1,CASSLSQGARGTEAFF,TGTGCCAGCAGCCTTAGTCAGGGGGCGCGGGGCACTGAAGCTTTCTTT
TRBJ2-3,-,TRBV4-1,-,CASSQDGTAYTQYF,TGCGCCAGCAGCCAAGATGGGACTGCCTATACGCAGTATTTT
TRBJ2-1,-,TRBV5-1,TRBD2,CASSLGLAGGYNEQFF,TGCGCCAGCAGCTTGGGGCTAGCGGGAGGGTACAATGAGCAGTTCTTC
TRBJ2-3,once,TRBV7-3,TRBD2,CASSLKGLAGGSTSTDTQYF,TGTGCCAGCAGCTTAAAGGGTCTAGCGGGAGGTTCTACTAGCACAGATACGCAGTATTTT
TRBJ2-1,-,TRBV11-3,TRBD2,CASSLGALAGGGNEQFF,TGTGCCAGCAGCTTAGGAGCACTAGCGGGAGGGGGGAATGAGCAGTTCTTC
TRBJ2-7,-,TRBV27,-,CASSLSRGATHEQYF,TGTGCCAGCAGTTTATCGCGGGGAGCCACCCACGAGCAGTACTTC
TRBJ2-4,-,TRBV2,TRBD1,CASRVDRGINIQYF,TGTGCCAGCAGGGTAGACAGGGGGATAAACATTCAGTACTTC
TRBJ1-5,-,TRBV7-2,TRBD1,CASSAGGLSDQPQHF,TGTGCCAGCAGTGCAGGGGGCCTCTCTGATCAGCCCCAGCATTTT
TRBJ2-5,-,TRBV7-3,-,CASSLTSDHGTQYF,TGTGCCAGCAGCTTAACTAGCGACCACGGGACCCAGTACTTC
TRBJ2-7,-,TRBV28,TRBD2,CASRTSGDYEQYF,TGTGCCAGTAGGACTAGCGGGGACTACGAGCAGTACTTC
TRBJ2-1,-,TRBV28,-,CASSPAGYNEQFF,TGTGCCAGCAGTCCTGCAGGGTACAATGAGCAGTTCTTC
TRBJ2-7,-,TRBV12-5,TRBD1,CASGLSGTAPYEQYF,TGTGCTAGTGGTTTGTCCGGGACAGCACCCTACGAGCAGTACTTC
TRBJ2-1,-,TRBV19,TRBD2,CASSTLAGREVYNEQFF,TGTGCCAGTAGTACCTTAGCGGGCCGGGAGGTTTACAATGAGCAGTTCTTC
TRBJ1-2,-,TRBV6-2/TRBV6-3,-,CASSATGHAYGYTF,TGTGCCAGCAGTGCTACGGGACACGCCTATGGCTACACCTTC
TRBJ1-1,-,TRBV7-8,-,CASSLGWQGNTEAFF,TGTGCCAGCAGCTTAGGGTGGCAGGGGAACACTGAAGCTTTCTTT
TRBJ2-1,-,TRBV30,TRBD1,CAWSPDRDVYNEQFF,TGTGCCTGGAGTCCCGACAGGGATGTCTACAATGAGCAGTTCTTC
TRBJ1-1,once,TRBV14,-,CASSPGGGEAFF,TGTGCCAGCAGCCCGGGGGGTGGTGAAGCTTTCTTT
TRBJ2-1,-,TRBV9,TRBD1,CASSVEGHAGGYNEQFF,TGTGCCAGCAGCGTAGAGGGCCATGCAGGGGGTTACAATGAGCAGTTCTTC